This is a list of T cell receptor beta chains from one sample in a study of T cells in Graves' hyperthyroidism and ophthalmopathy. In TCRdb, the multiplex PCR reads were re-called with MiXCR into one record per CDR3 protein. The data show over 700,000 distinct CDR3 sequences, over 35% seen once. Material: blood. Every receptor here comes from a man between 18 and 29 years old with Graves' hyperthyroidism. Both conserved end residues are trimmed from each CDR3. Fields, in order: V gene, D gene, clone size, CDR3 length, CDR3 protein. A D gene is named only where the DNA matches it firmly. Part of the rows lack a size; the others show once, few, many or a class for expanded clones.

TRBV29-1 | . | . | 12 | SVEGWGLGDTQY
TRBV2 | . | many | 10 | ASSEEAQVAF
TRBV6-5 | . | . | 10 | ASQGTANTEA
TRBV20-1 | . | . | 13 | SAKRQTVRHTEAF
TRBV12-3/TRBV12-4 | . | . | 14 | ASRRSRGTNTGELF
TRBV29-1 | TRBD1 | . | 11 | SSLTGGNTEAF
TRBV12-3/TRBV12-4 | TRBD2 | few | 14 | ASSSTLAGGANVLT
TRBV25-1 | TRBD1 | . | 14 | ASSPTAGTGKGEQY
TRBV5-1 | TRBD1 | . | 11 | ASRGTGYYEQY
TRBV11-3 | TRBD1 | few | 13 | ASSLGTGSDTEAF
TRBV2 | TRBD1 | many | 15 | ASSQGVNRVLDTEAF
TRBV10-3 | . | many | 10 | AIRRGSGELF
TRBV7-9 | TRBD1 | few | 13 | ASSPGTGLSMSSY